A single sample gave rise to the 28 T cell receptor beta chains below, sequenced in a study of blood T cells in healthy people across ages. Sample-barcoded 5' priming and a J-beta primer mix drove a second PCR of roughly 7 to 11 cycles. TCRdb independently ran MiXCR on the 5' RACE reads; one entry per CDR3 protein. Of 1.5 million to 2 million distinct CDR3 sequences in the sample, around half were seen once. The sequencing sample was made of blood. The receptors come from a woman aged 40-49 years in good health.

V and J are TRBV20-1 and TRBJ1-1; perhaps TRBD1 as D (6 bases). Germline loops: CDR1 DFQATT, CDR2 SNEGSKA (reference sequence). The CDR3 sequence is 15 residues long. The V and J ends lost 3 bases and 5 bases respectively, with 19 bases between them. CDR3 residues: CSARESQGSGTEAFF. As DNA, the CDR3 is TGCAGTGCTAGGGAATCACAGGGAAGCGGTACTGAAGCTTTCTTT.

This clonotype appeared a few times. V usage is TRBV7-8 and J usage is TRBJ1-1; the D is unclear. The CDR3 sequence is 10 residues long. With 8 bases removed from V and 4 bases from J, the gap between germline ends came to 5 bases. The germline gives CDR1 SGHVS, CDR2 FQNEAQ. CDR3 nucleotides: TGTGCCAGCGTGGGCACTGAAGCTTTCTTT. Translating gives CASVGTEAFF. Full variable domain (outside the CDR3, taken from reference TRBV7-8 and TRBJ1-1): GAGVSQSPRYKVAKRGQDVALRCDPISGHVSLFWYQQALGQGPEFLTYFQNEAQLDKSGLPSDRFFAERPEGSVSTLKIQRTQQEDSAVYLCASVGTEAFFGQGTRLTVV.

The chain carries TRBV2 and TRBJ2-5; D possibly uses TRBD1 or TRBD2 (5 bases each). V dropped 6 bases and J dropped 5 bases, with 16 bases sitting between them. CDR3 length equals 14 residues. Germline lookup yields CDR1 SNHLY and CDR2 FYNNEI. CDR3 DNA: TGTGCCAGCAGGAGGGACCTAGATGCGGAGACCCAGTACTTC. The encoded protein is CASRRDLDAETQYF.

The J gene is TRBJ1-2, the V gene TRBV4-1; 9 nucleotides match TRBD1. Germline V gene sequence: CDR1 MGHRA, CDR2 YSYEKL. V gave up 1 base and J gave up 3 bases; unmatched junction bases: 9. CDR3 length: 17 amino acids. CDR3 bases: TGCGCCAGCAGCCAAGTAATCACAGGGGGCGCGTACTATGGCTACACCTTC. This encodes CASSQVITGGAYYGYTF.

J is TRBJ1-2 and V is TRBV19; perhaps TRBD1 as D (6 bases). CDR1 is LNHDA and CDR2 is SQIVND in the germline V gene (reference sequence). V lost 6 bases, J lost 5 bases, and 16 bases lay in between. This CDR3 contains 14 residues. CDR3 loop: CASSPGAQGYGYTF. Here the CDR3 DNA reads TGTGCCAGTAGCCCCGGTGCACAGGGATATGGCTACACCTTC.

The V and J genes are TRBV6-5 and TRBJ2-7; 10 positions match TRBD1. The V gene end was trimmed by 8 bases and the J gene end by 4 bases; junction bases not matched to a gene: 11. This CDR3 comprises 15 residues. The germline gives CDR1 MNHEY, CDR2 SVGAGI. The DNA of the CDR3 is TGTGCCAGCCACCCAGCCGGGGGACAGGGGTACGAGCAGTACTTC. It encodes CASHPAGGQGYEQYF.

This clonotype showed up just a few times. This chain joins TRBV6-5 and TRBJ1-5, with TRBD1 as a possible D gene (5 bases). There are 16 residues in the CDR3. Trimming shortened V by 0 bases and J by 5 bases, and 14 bases separated the two germline ends. Germline V gene sequence: CDR1 MNHEY, CDR2 SVGAGI. The CDR3: CASSYSIYLGDQPQHF. CDR3 coding DNA: TGTGCCAGCAGTTACTCGATTTATTTGGGGGATCAGCCCCAGCATTTT.

V is TRBV7-2 and J is TRBJ2-5; tentative D call: TRBD2 (5 bases). Germline V gene lookup returns CDR1 SGHTA and CDR2 FQGNSA. This CDR3 has 14 amino acids. The ends were cut back, 3 bases at V and 10 bases at J, with 18 bases in the middle. The CDR3 sequence: CASSLQSLLGDQYF. The CDR3, as DNA: TGTGCCAGCAGCTTGCAATCTCTTCTCGGGGACCAGTACTTC.

The chain uses TRBV6-4 and TRBJ2-3; 7 nucleotides match TRBD2. The J segment lost 3 bases and the V segment lost 4 bases, leaving 7 bases of the junction unmatched. Looked up from germline, CDR1 is MRHNA and CDR2 is SNTAGT. The CDR3 is made up of 15 amino acids. Here the CDR3 reads CASSAVASGTDTQYF. The CDR3 DNA reads as TGTGCCAGCAGTGCCGTCGCTAGCGGAACAGATACGCAGTATTTT.

The J gene is TRBJ2-1, the V gene TRBV27; D might be TRBD2 (5 bases). Germline CDR1 reads MNHEY; CDR2 reads SMNVEV (reference sequence). Deletions cut 5 bases from V and 0 bases from J, with 17 bases between. The CDR3 consists of 17 residues. CDR3 bases: TGTGCCAGCAGTCCTTCGGACTTTCCCAGCTCCTACAATGAGCAGTTCTTC. It yields the protein CASSPSDFPSSYNEQFF.

This clonotype has just a few counts. The chain is built from TRBV12-3 or TRBV12-4 and TRBJ2-3; 8 bases agree with TRBD2. V shed 6 bases, J shed 0 bases, and the junction held 8 bases outside the gene matches. CDR3 length: 16 amino acids. The CDR3 sequence is CASRLGSGASTDTQYF. CDR3 nucleotides: TGTGCCAGCAGGTTGGGTAGCGGGGCTAGCACAGATACGCAGTATTTT.

This clonotype was counted a few times. The chain links TRBV12-3 or TRBV12-4 to TRBJ1-2, with TRBD1 matching 8 bases. With V trimmed by 6 bases and J by 4 bases, 4 bases remained unmatched. This CDR3 has 13 amino acids. CDR3 bases: TGTGCCAGCAGGAAGACAGGGGTCTATGGCTACACCTTC. Protein product: CASRKTGVYGYTF.

This rearrangement joins TRBV6-1 to TRBJ1-2; tentatively, D is TRBD1 (5 bases). CDR3 length: 15 residues. V lost 8 bases to trimming and J lost 4 bases, with 20 bases between them. Germline V gene data show CDR1 as MNHNS and CDR2 as SASEGT. CDR3 amino acids: CASALDRGEGYGYTF. CDR3 DNA: TGTGCCAGCGCCTTAGACCGGGGCGAGGGCTATGGCTACACCTTC.

This clonotype was seen a few times. The chain has TRBV21-1 and TRBJ2-5; TRBD1 reflects the table's D call only, with no check against the DNA. Matching the DNA end better, TRBJ2-7 makes the J call doubtful. TRBV21-1 is a pseudogene. This CDR3 has 15 residues. The CDR3 sequence: CASSKEDRGLHEQYF. In DNA, the CDR3 is TGTGCCAGCAGCAAGGAGGACAGGGGACTCCACGAGCAGTACTTC.

This clonotype was detected only a few times. DNA for the CDR3: TGTGCCAGCAACGCAGGAACAGATACGCAGTATTTT. Protein: CASNAGTDTQYF. V usage is TRBV7-2 and J usage is TRBJ2-3; unclear D gene. Trimming took 7 bases from V and 3 from J, leaving 8 bases between them. CDR3 length: 12 amino acids. The V gene's germline CDR1 is SGHTA and CDR2 FQGNSA. The complete variable domain, with remaining parts taken from reference TRBV7-2 and TRBJ2-3, reads GAGVSQSPSNKVTEKGKDVELRCDPISGHTALYWYRQSLGQGLEFLIYFQGNSAPDKSGLPSDRFSAERTGGSVSTLTIQRTQQEDSAVYLCASNAGTDTQYFGPGTRLTVL.

This clonotype was seen a few times. The CDR3 nucleotides read TGTGCCACCAGCAGAGTACTAGCGGAGTGGGAGACCCAGTACTTC. Amino acids: CATSRVLAEWETQYF. The chain combines TRBV15 with TRBJ2-5; 8 bases map to TRBD2. Germline loops: CDR1 LNHNV, CDR2 YYDKDF (reference sequence). The CDR3 spans 15 residues. The V gene end was trimmed by 1 base and the J gene end by 5 bases; junction bases not matched to a gene: 6. Full variable domain (remainder filled in from reference TRBV15 and TRBJ2-5): DAMVIQNPRYQVTQFGKPVTLSCSQTLNHNVMYWYQQKSSQAPKLLFHYYDKDFNNEADTPDNFQSRRPNTSFCFLDIRSPGLGDTAMYLCATSRVLAEWETQYFGPGTRLLVL.

The J gene is TRBJ2-5, the V gene TRBV19; D might be TRBD1 (6 bases). With the DNA end fitting TRBJ2-7 better, the J assignment may be wrong. The CDR3 sequence is 14 residues long. The V gene's germline CDR1 is LNHDA and CDR2 SQIVND (reference sequence). The CDR3 reads CATPPRAGVYEQYF. The CDR3 coding sequence is TGTGCCACTCCCCCACGGGCAGGGGTCTACGAGCAGTACTTC.

The chain links TRBV28 to TRBJ2-5, with D unclear. The CDR3 runs 13 residues. The V gene lost 10 bases and the J gene lost 1 base, with 13 bases spanning the gap. Germline values: CDR1 MDHEN, CDR2 SYDVKM. CDR3 region: CAIRTRVQETQYF. In nucleotides, the CDR3 is TGTGCCATCAGGACCCGAGTCCAAGAGACCCAGTACTTC.

This rearrangement joins TRBV12-3 or TRBV12-4 to TRBJ2-1; 8 bases are shared with TRBD2. Trimming at V came to 6 bases and at J to 0 bases, leaving 10 bases not matched to a gene. This CDR3 contains 17 residues. CDR3 nucleotide sequence: TGTGCCAGCAGCCGTTACGCGGGGGGCGGCTCCTACAATGAGCAGTTCTTC. Its translation: CASSRYAGGGSYNEQFF.

The chain links TRBV4-3 to TRBJ2-3; D is possibly TRBD1 (6 bases). This CDR3 region has 16 residues. The V end lost 0 bases, the J end lost 0 bases, and 10 bases lay between the germline ends. Germline CDR1 reads LGHNA; CDR2 reads YSLEER. The CDR3: CASSQDGQFSTDTQYF. The CDR3 coding sequence is TGCGCCAGCAGCCAAGATGGACAGTTTAGCACAGATACGCAGTATTTT.

Ten or more counts support this clonotype. V is TRBV29-1 and J is TRBJ2-1, with 8 bases lining up with TRBD2. The germline gives CDR1 SQVTM, CDR2 ANQGSEA. After removal of 4 bases from V and 4 bases from J, the junction contained 3 bases not matched to a gene. The CDR3 contains 13 residues. The CDR3 DNA reads TGCAGCGTTGGCGGGGGGCGTTACAATGAGCAGTTCTTC. This translates into CSVGGGRYNEQFF.

The chain links TRBV15 to TRBJ1-2; D is undetermined. From germline, CDR1 is LNHNV and CDR2 YYDKDF (reference sequence). This CDR3 is built from 13 residues. V lost 3 bases and J lost 5, with 10 bases in between. CDR3: CATSSGHGYGYTF. The CDR3 nucleotides are TGTGCCACCAGCAGCGGGCACGGTTATGGCTACACCTTC.

V usage is TRBV5-6 and J usage is TRBJ2-7; 7 nucleotides agree with TRBD1. The CDR3 totals 16 residues. Losses at the gene ends were 2 bases for V and 7 bases for J; bases not matched to a gene: 15. Germline assignment: CDR1 SGHDT and CDR2 YYEEEE. As DNA, the CDR3 is TGTGCCAGCAGCTTAGTCCGGGACAGAAAAGGGGATGAGCAGTACTTC. Amino acids: CASSLVRDRKGDEQYF.

The sample holds a few counts of this clonotype. The rearrangement joins TRBV29-1 to TRBJ1-2; TRBD1 aligns across 9 bases. The V gene's germline CDR1 is SQVTM and CDR2 ANQGSEA. Trimming removed 5 bases from V and 5 bases from J; junction bases left unmatched: 3. The CDR3 is 12 amino acids. The CDR3 DNA reads as TGCAGCGTTTCTGACAGGGGGTATGGCTACACCTTC. It codes for CSVSDRGYGYTF.

CDR3 residues: CASSLNLDNEQFF. The CDR3 DNA reads TGTGCCAGCAGTCTTAATCTGGACAATGAGCAGTTCTTC. The chain combines TRBV12-3 or TRBV12-4 with TRBJ2-1; D unclear. V lost 5 bases, J lost 5 bases, and 10 bases lay in between. This CDR3 region has 13 residues.

This clonotype was seen more than once but under ten times. V is TRBV10-3 and J is TRBJ2-7, with a weak D call TRBD1 (6 bases). The V gene lost 10 bases and the J gene lost 0 bases, with 16 bases spanning the gap. CDR3 length: 14 residues. CDR1 and CDR2 from the germline V gene are ENHRY and SYGVKD. The CDR3 nucleotides read TGTGCCACCAAACAGGGCTCGGGCTCCTACGAGCAGTACTTC. It codes for CATKQGSGSYEQYF.

This clonotype came up a few times. The rearrangement uses TRBV28 and TRBJ2-7; 7 bases align to TRBD1. The CDR3 sequence is 16 residues long. The germline gives CDR1 MDHEN, CDR2 SYDVKM. Trimming cost V 1 base and J 3 bases; bases outside gene matches: 9. This CDR3 is CASSLFADRQVYEQYF. CDR3 DNA sequence: TGTGCCAGCAGTTTATTCGCGGACAGGCAGGTCTACGAGCAGTACTTC.

This clonotype was seen only a few times. V and J are TRBV15 and TRBJ2-1; maybe TRBD2 (5 bases). CDR1 and CDR2 (germline): LNHNV, YYDKDF (reference sequence). This CDR3 comprises 14 residues. V was shortened by 0 bases and J by 7 bases, with 10 bases between the two germline ends. The DNA of the CDR3 is TGTGCCACCAGCAGAGATCTTGAGGGAAATGAGCAGTTCTTC. Protein: CATSRDLEGNEQFF.